The 16 T cell receptor beta chains below were found in one sample sequenced in a study of monozygotic twins with inflammatory bowel disease. TCRdb reprocessed the 5' RACE reads and stores each CDR3 protein as one record, lacking DNA. Its listing shows about 110,000 distinct CDR3 sequences. Material for sequencing was blood. The origin of the receptors is a human donor with ulcerative colitis or Crohn's disease, or a healthy co-twin of an affected twin (not recorded which).

V and J are TRBV19 and TRBJ1-5; TCRdb's D call, TRBD1, is unchecked because there is no DNA. The CDR3 consists of 15 residues. Germline V gene sequence: CDR1 LNHDA, CDR2 SQIVND (reference sequence). The CDR3 protein is CASTRRQGSNQPQHF.

V and J are TRBV6-2 or TRBV6-3 and TRBJ2-4; TCRdb gives TRBD1 as the D gene, but with no DNA this cannot be confirmed. This CDR3 comprises 15 residues. The germline CDR1 and CDR2 sequences are MNHEY and SVGEGT. This CDR3 is CASSELRDRRNIQYF.

V gene TRBV29-1 combines with J gene TRBJ2-3; the TCRdb call, TRBD2, lacks DNA for checking. CDR1 SQVTM and CDR2 ANQGSEA come from the germline V gene. This CDR3 has 15 amino acids. CDR3 protein: CSVGLAGGSTDTQYF.

This rearrangement joins TRBV5-4 to TRBJ2-5; TCRdb's assignment of TRBD2 cannot be checked, as there is no DNA. Germline V lookup: CDR1 SGHNT, CDR2 YYREEE (reference sequence). The CDR3 sequence is 16 residues long. CDR3 amino acids: CASSLVLAGDGETQYF.

V and J are TRBV28 and TRBJ2-3; TCRdb indicates TRBD1, and absent DNA this call remains unverified. CDR1 is MDHEN and CDR2 is SYDVKM in the germline V gene. The CDR3 length is 14 residues. The CDR3: CAGQDSASTDTQYF.

This rearrangement joins TRBV18 to TRBJ1-1; as DNA is missing, the TRBD1 call by TCRdb cannot be tested. Germline V gene data show CDR1 as KGHSH and CDR2 as LQKENI. CDR3 length: 15 amino acids. CDR3 sequence reads: CASSPSGAETVEAFF.

The chain combines TRBV29-1 with TRBJ1-1; TCRdb's D call of TRBD1 is untestable without DNA. The CDR3 consists of 11 residues. The germline V gene has CDR1 SQVTM and CDR2 ANQGSEA. The CDR3 is CSSDRGTEAFF.

The V and J genes are TRBV6-6 and TRBJ2-2. The CDR3 covers 14 residues. The germline V gene encodes CDR1 MNHNY and CDR2 SVGAGI (reference sequence). The CDR3 sequence is CASSFSRNGGELFF.

This chain uses TRBV5-1 with TRBJ2-1; TCRdb gives TRBD1 as the D gene, but with no DNA this cannot be confirmed. The germline V gene has CDR1 SGHRS and CDR2 YFSETQ. CDR3 length: 15 amino acids. This CDR3 reads CASSFGDPPYNEQFF.

The rearrangement joins TRBV11-2 to TRBJ2-5. From germline, CDR1 is SGHAT and CDR2 FQNNGV. CDR3 length: 14 residues. The CDR3 protein is CASSLERTQETQYF.

The chain has TRBV9 and TRBJ2-7; the D gene TCRdb calls, TRBD1, cannot be checked with no DNA. CDR1 SGDLS and CDR2 YYNGEE come from the germline V gene. This CDR3 is built from 14 residues. This CDR3 reads CASSINAGDYEQYF. The variable domain in full, with the rest retrieved from reference TRBV9 and TRBJ2-7, is DSGVTQTPKHLITATGQRVTLRCSPRSGDLSVYWYQQSLDQGLQFLIQYYNGEERAKGNILERFSAQQFPDLHSELNLSSLELGDSALYFCASSINAGDYEQYFGPGTRLTVT.

The rearrangement uses TRBV19 and TRBJ2-5; the D gene TCRdb calls, TRBD1, cannot be checked with no DNA. This CDR3 spans 15 amino acids. In germline, CDR1 is LNHDA, CDR2 SQIVND (reference sequence). The CDR3 is CASGILRDSQETQYF.

The chain links TRBV7-9 to TRBJ1-1; TCRdb indicates TRBD1, and absent DNA this call remains unverified. The CDR3 has 15 amino acids. The V gene's germline CDR1 is SEHNR and CDR2 FQNEAQ (reference sequence). CDR3: CASSSAQGVGSEAFF.

This chain connects TRBV10-3 to TRBJ2-7; with no DNA, the TCRdb D assignment of TRBD1 cannot be verified. The germline V gene encodes CDR1 ENHRY and CDR2 SYGVKD. This CDR3 comprises 14 residues. The CDR3: CAITQGQGRYEQYF.

The chain is built from TRBV5-1 and TRBJ2-2; TCRdb outputs TRBD1, but without DNA this stays unchecked. This CDR3 region has 17 residues. Looked up from germline, CDR1 is SGHRS and CDR2 is YFSETQ. CDR3 in amino acids: CASSLVLGTVNTGELFF.

The CDR3 protein is CASSIEGAGASTDTQYF. The chain carries TRBV9 and TRBJ2-3; TCRdb lists TRBD2, though no DNA is available to test this call. CDR1 is SGDLS and CDR2 is YYNGEE in the germline V gene. This CDR3 comprises 17 residues.